These 21 T cell receptor beta chains were all obtained from the same sample, sequenced in a study of radiation and T cells in renal cell carcinoma. The data were produced by immunoSEQ multiplex PCR, yet TCRdb's version contains in-frame clones alone and is incomplete. The data contain about 100,000 clones, 70% to 85% of them singletons. The time point denotes: blood 4 weeks post-SBRT, at nephrectomy. Specified treatment: 15 Gy SBRT to primary tumor, nephrectomy 4 weeks later. The sample here was blood, taken from a patient whose treatment included radiotherapy and nephrectomy. The receptors here all came from a man aged 55-75 years with renal cell carcinoma.

The chain recombines TRBV5-4 with TRBJ2-1, with 9 bases identical to TRBD1. Germline V gives CDR1 SGHNT, CDR2 YYREEE (reference sequence). The CDR3 length is 17 residues. The V segment lost 3 bases and the J segment 4 bases; nucleotides outside the gene matches: 11. CDR3 amino acids: CASSWGGQGGGYNEQFF. CDR3 DNA: TGTGCCAGCAGCTGGGGGGGACAGGGTGGCGGGTACAATGAGCAGTTCTTC. The full variable domain, completed using reference TRBV5-4 and TRBJ2-1, is ETGVTQSPTHLIKTRGQQVTLRCSSQSGHNTVSWYQQALGQGPQFIFQYYREEENGRGNFPPRFSGLQFPNYSSELNVNALELDDSALYLCASSWGGQGGGYNEQFFGPGTRLTVL.

The rearrangement links TRBV7-2 to TRBJ2-1, with a weak D call TRBD1 (5 bases). V lost 1 base and J 15 bases, leaving 16 bases between the germline ends. CDR1 is SGHTA and CDR2 is FQGNSA in the germline V gene. The length of the CDR3 is 13 residues. The CDR3 reads CASSLGGRAELFF. The DNA for the CDR3 is TGTGCCAGCAGCTTAGGCGGCAGGGCGGAATTGTTCTTC. Filled out from reference TRBV7-2 and TRBJ2-1, the complete variable domain reads GAGVSQSPSNKVTEKGKDVELRCDPISGHTALYWYRQSLGQGLEFLIYFQGNSAPDKSGLPSDRFSAERTGGSVSTLTIQRTQQEDSAVYLCASSLGGRAELFFGPGTRLTVL.

The gene calls are TRBV7-2 and TRBJ2-1; no clear D gene. Trimming took off 2 bases at V and 4 bases at J, with 6 bases between the two ends. The CDR3 length is 13 residues. Germline CDR1 SGHTA, CDR2 FQGNSA. Written as DNA, the CDR3 is TGTGCCAGCAGCTTACAGCTGTACAATGAGCAGTTCTTC. Translating it yields CASSLQLYNEQFF.

The rearrangement links TRBV6-5 to TRBJ1-2; perhaps TRBD1 as D (6 bases). The CDR3 runs to 14 residues. Germline V gene sequence: CDR1 MNHEY, CDR2 SVGAGI. Trimming took off 5 bases at V and 2 bases at J, with 12 bases between the two ends. As DNA, the CDR3 is TGTGCCAGCAGTACACTTGGGGGCAACTATGGCTACACCTTC. The encoded protein is CASSTLGGNYGYTF.

The chain is built from TRBV30 and TRBJ2-7, with 8 positions matching TRBD2. This CDR3 has 14 amino acids. J gave up 6 bases and V 7 bases, and 14 bases lay outside the gene matches. CDR1 and CDR2 (germline): GTSNPN, SVGIG (reference sequence). The DNA for the CDR3 is TGTGCCTCCTCCACGGGACTAGAGGTAACCGAGCAGTACTTC. It codes for CASSTGLEVTEQYF.

V is TRBV4-1 and J is TRBJ2-1; a weak D match, TRBD1 (7 bases). Trimming removed 6 bases from V and 3 bases from J, with 15 bases in between. This CDR3 has 15 residues. Germline V CDR1 and CDR2: MGHRA, YSYEKL. This CDR3 is CASREGRGNYNEQFF. The CDR3 DNA is TGCGCCAGCAGGGAGGGCAGGGGGAACTACAATGAGCAGTTCTTC.

The rearrangement joins TRBV11-1 to TRBJ2-3; D is possibly TRBD2 (6 bases). The length of the CDR3 is 16 residues. V gave up 1 base and J gave up 1 base, with 12 bases separating them. CDR1 and CDR2 from the germline V gene are SGHAT and FQDESV (reference sequence). CDR3 residues: CASSLGIASGTDTQYF. The CDR3 DNA sequence: TGTGCCAGCAGCTTAGGTATCGCTAGCGGCACAGATACGCAGTATTTT.

This clone came up once. The CDR3, as DNA: TGTGCCAGCAGCTTGCGAGAGACCCAGTACTTC. Its protein is CASSLRETQYF. The rearrangement links TRBV5-4 to TRBJ2-5; D ambiguous. Germline CDR1 SGHNT, CDR2 YYREEE (reference sequence). V lost 1 base and J lost 4, with 2 bases in between. The length of the CDR3 is 11 residues.

The chain is built from TRBV25-1 and TRBJ2-2, with 11 bases matching TRBD1. Trimming at V came to 8 bases and at J to 3 bases, leaving 2 bases not matched to a gene. CDR1 and CDR2 from the germline V gene are MGHDK and SYGVNS. This CDR3 comprises 14 residues. In nucleotides, the CDR3 is TGTGCCAGCGGGACAGGGGGAGACACCGGGGAGCTGTTTTTT. It translates to CASGTGGDTGELFF.

The chain employs TRBV21-1 and TRBJ2-7; no DNA check was done on the table's D call, TRBD2. TRBV21-1 is a pseudogene segment. This CDR3 comprises 15 residues. This CDR3 is CASSKVEGSVREQYF. CDR3 nucleotide sequence: TGTGCCAGCAGCAAAGTGGAGGGAAGCGTTCGGGAGCAGTACTTC.

This rearrangement joins TRBV7-9 to TRBJ1-1, with D unclear. This CDR3 is built from 13 residues. The germline CDR1 and CDR2 sequences are SEHNR and FQNEAQ (reference sequence). Between the trimmed V and J ends, which lost 1 base and 3 bases, there was a span of 6 bases. The DNA for the CDR3 is TGTGCCAGCAGCTTAGGGCCGCACACTGAAGCTTTCTTT. Translating it yields CASSLGPHTEAFF.

The chain has TRBV15 and TRBJ2-7; D unresolved. Germline CDR1 is LNHNV and CDR2 is YYDKDF (reference sequence). The CDR3 consists of 12 residues. V dropped 5 bases and J dropped 3 bases, with 8 bases sitting between them. CDR3 nucleotide sequence: TGTGCCACCAGCGGTGACAACTACGAGCAGTACTTC. Protein: CATSGDNYEQYF.

J is TRBJ2-3 and V is TRBV7-6; 15 bases are shared with TRBD2. The CDR3 has 18 residues. The V and J ends lost 4 bases and 2 bases, in that order; junction bases with no gene match: 7. Germline V lookup: CDR1 SGHVS, CDR2 FNYEAQ. DNA for the CDR3: TGTGCCAGCAGCTCCGGCGGACTAGCGGGAGGGGCCACAGATACGCAGTATTTT. Amino acid sequence: CASSSGGLAGGATDTQYF.

This chain uses TRBV19 with TRBJ1-5; 7 bases map to TRBD1. The junction had 14 bases not matched to a gene; V was cut back by 2 bases and J by 1 base. The CDR3 length is 19 residues. Germline values: CDR1 LNHDA, CDR2 SQIVND (reference sequence). CDR3: CASSIWGLGTGASNQPQHF. CDR3 DNA: TGTGCCAGTAGTATATGGGGGCTGGGCACAGGGGCCAGCAATCAGCCCCAGCATTTT.

This chain joins TRBV6-5 and TRBJ1-2; the match to TRBD1 covers 8 bases. This CDR3 is 15 amino acids long. After removal of 4 bases from V and 5 bases from J, the junction contained 9 bases not matched to a gene. Germline V gives CDR1 MNHEY, CDR2 SVGAGI. CDR3 in DNA: TGTGCCAGCAGTTTCGGATCCGGGACAGGTTATGGCTACACCTTC. Amino acids: CASSFGSGTGYGYTF.

This clone showed up just once. The genes are TRBV30 and TRBJ1-4; D unclear. This CDR3 region has 11 residues. Germline CDR1 GTSNPN, CDR2 SVGIG (reference sequence). Trimming cost V 3 bases and J 5 bases, with 4 bases left between them. CDR3 amino acids: CAWSPNEKLFF. DNA of the CDR3: TGTGCCTGGAGCCCGAATGAAAAACTGTTTTTT.

This chain joins TRBV27 and TRBJ1-1; 8 positions agree with TRBD1. From germline, CDR1 is MNHEY and CDR2 SMNVEV (reference sequence). The CDR3 loop spans 16 amino acids. V lost 2 bases, J lost 0 bases, and 5 bases stayed unmatched. The CDR3 here is CASSLLPGGMNTEAFF. In DNA, the CDR3 is TGTGCCAGCAGTTTACTCCCAGGGGGCATGAACACTGAAGCTTTCTTT.

This chain connects TRBV5-1 to TRBJ2-2; 8 nucleotides align to TRBD1. CDR3 length: 18 residues. Trimming cost V 2 bases and J 0 bases; bases outside gene matches: 9. Germline assignment: CDR1 SGHRS and CDR2 YFSETQ. The CDR3 nucleotides read TGCGCCAGCAGCTTCGGGACAGGACCCTCAACGAACACCGGGGAGCTGTTTTTT. It codes for CASSFGTGPSTNTGELFF.

The CDR3 nucleotides read TGTGCCAGCAGTATTACAGGGAACTCTGGAAACACCATATATTTT. This translates into CASSITGNSGNTIYF. This rearrangement joins TRBV27 to TRBJ1-3; a weak D match, TRBD1 (6 bases). This CDR3 is built from 15 residues. Germline V gives CDR1 MNHEY, CDR2 SMNVEV (reference sequence). Trimming left V 5 bases short and J 0 bases short, with 11 bases between.

The J gene is TRBJ1-5, the V gene TRBV28; maybe TRBD1 (5 bases). Germline V gene data show CDR1 as MDHEN and CDR2 as SYDVKM. V was cut by 5 bases and J by 8 bases, with 13 bases left in between. The CDR3 is made up of 13 amino acids. In DNA, the CDR3 is TGTGCCAGCAGTCCCGGGGGGATTGAGCCCCAGCATTTT. Amino acids: CASSPGGIEPQHF.

The chain employs TRBV5-4 and TRBJ2-5, with D possibly matching TRBD2 (5 bases). The V end was cut by 5 bases, the J end by 1 base, with 15 bases between. The CDR3 is 15 residues long. Germline V gives CDR1 SGHNT, CDR2 YYREEE (reference sequence). CDR3 DNA: TGTGCCAGCAGTCTACCGAGGGCTACCCAAGAGACCCAGTACTTC. It is translated as CASSLPRATQETQYF.